This TCR beta chain was recorded in a study of tumor and adjacent non-tumor tissue in lung cancer. Study as a whole: Stage I to III disease affected about nine men and 5 women aged about 31 to 76. Study results and caveats: In normal lung, the top 100 clones were significantly more dominant than in tumor. Shorter survival was associated with higher TCR diversity in tumors.

The library came from three nested PCR rounds adapted from ARM-PCR protocols. TCRdb redid the calling of the multiplex PCR reads with MiXCR, one entry per CDR3 protein. The repertoire includes some 80,000 distinct CDR3 sequences, over 60% of them detected once, and around 40% sits in the top ten. As for this clonotype: What it binds is unknown. Relative to the germline gene, one junction end is altered; a read error may explain this.

Germline CDR1 WNHNN, CDR2 SYGVQD (reference sequence). The CDR3 covers 14 residues. The template was RNA from unsorted bulk tissue. The normal lung tissue was taken more than 3 cm from the tumor edge. The specimen sequenced was distant non-tumor lung tissue. This receptor was identified in a man between 70 and 80 years old with non-small cell lung cancer. The rearrangement joins TRBV10-1 to TRBJ2-1, with D possibly TRBD2 on 6 matching bases. Here the CDR3 reads CASSPGDSYNEKFF. The DNA of the CDR3 is TGCGCCAGCAGTCCGGGGGACTCCTACAATGAGAAGTTCTTC.